This T cell receptor beta chain was captured by sequencing in a study of OX40 agonist ivuxolimab in advanced cancers. The germline V and J ends were trimmed by 3 bases and 2 bases, with 14 bases remaining between them. This CDR3 comprises 15 residues. With autoimmune disease history or systemic immunosuppression, patients were excluded. Sequencing was performed with immunoSEQ multiplex PCR; in TCRdb, only in-frame clones are kept and a portion is missing. The table records 50,000 to 65,000 clones, approximately 90% of them present only once. The rearrangement uses TRBV5-3 and TRBJ1-2; D may be TRBD1 (6 bases). TRBV5-3 is an ORF, with its function uncertain. Sequencing used CD4+ or CD8+ T cells sorted from blood, obtained in a trial of the OX40 agonist ivuxolimab. The TCR originated in an adult with an advanced solid tumor such as melanoma, head and neck, liver or kidney cancer. CDR3 sequence reads: CARSYGQPKNYGYTF. CDR3 nucleotides: TGTGCCAGAAGCTACGGACAGCCGAAGAACTATGGCTACACCTTC.